Listed below are T cell receptor beta chains from one sample, sequenced in a study of Graves' ophthalmopathy and Graves' hyperthyroidism. TCRdb reanalysed the multiplex PCR reads using MiXCR and keeps one entry per CDR3 protein. The data hold more than 1,000,000 distinct CDR3 sequences, with about 40% observed a single time. The specimen was peripheral blood or thyroid tissue (not recorded which). These TCRs come from an adult man with Graves' hyperthyroidism. CDR3s include the opening cysteine and the closing phenylalanine or tryptophan. The D gene is left open where the match is weak. The size of a clone is reported for some rows only, either as once, few or many, or as a class for expanded clones.

J	D	V	size	DNA	CDR3
TRBJ2-7	TRBD2	TRBV24-1	few	TGTGCCAGCAGTTTCTCCAGGCTAGCGGGAGGTAGAAAGCAGTACTTC	CASSFSRLAGGRKQYF
TRBJ2-7	.	TRBV9	.	TGTGCCAGCAGCGCAGGGGGGGGGAACTTCGGCGAGCAGTACTTC	CASSAGGGNFGEQYF
TRBJ1-4	.	TRBV10-1	many	TGCGCCAGCAGTGAAGGTGGCAGCTGGGGTCAAAAACTGTTTTTT	CASSEGGSWGQKLFF
TRBJ1-2	.	TRBV7-9	.	TGTCCCAGCAGCTTTAATCTTGCTGAGGGCTACACCTTC	CPSSFNLAEGYTF
TRBJ1-1	.	TRBV29-1	once	TGCAGGCGTCCCAGCGAGGGCGGCACTGAAGCTTTCTTT	CRRPSEGGTEAFF
TRBJ1-5	.	TRBV19	many	TGTGCCAGTAAGAGTTACCGCAATCAGCCCCAGCATTTT	CASKSYRNQPQHF
TRBJ2-3	.	TRBV29-1	.	TGCAGCGTTGTTTTGGGGAGGGGGACCCCAGATACGCAGTATTTT	CSVVLGRGTPDTQYF
TRBJ1-6	.	TRBV6-6	many	TGTGCCAGCAGCTGGGGACGCAATCCAGCGGGGCATTCACCCCTCCACTTT	CASSWGRNPAGHSPLHF
TRBJ1-5	TRBD1	TRBV7-9	many	TGTGCCAGCAGCAGCGGACAGGGAGGGCGGCCCCAGCATTTT	CASSSGQGGRPQHF
TRBJ2-2	TRBD2	TRBV6-5	.	TGTGCCAGCAGTAAAGCGGGGGCCCAAGGCGGGGAGCTGTTTTTT	CASSKAGAQGGELFF
TRBJ2-5	TRBD1	TRBV25-1	many	TGTGCCAGCAGCAAACCGGGACAGACACAAGAGACCCAGTACTTC	CASSKPGQTQETQYF
TRBJ1-5	.	TRBV6-1	many	TGTGCCAGCAGTGAATTCAGGGGAGGACAGCCCCAGCATTTT	CASSEFRGGQPQHF
TRBJ1-5	.	TRBV4-3	few	TGCGCCAGCAGCCAAGTTGCCGGGTTTCAGCCCCAGCATTTT	CASSQVAGFQPQHF
TRBJ1-4	.	TRBV4-1	few	TGCGCCAGCAGCCAAGATAGCCCAGCAACTAATGAAAAACTGTTTTTT	CASSQDSPATNEKLFF
TRBJ2-6	.	TRBV13	many	TGTGCCAGCAGCTTTCCAAGCTCTGGGGCCAACGTCCTGACTTTC	CASSFPSSGANVLTF
TRBJ2-2	.	TRBV19	many	TGTGCCAGTAGTACAGGGTTCCTGGAGCTGTTTTTT	CASSTGFLELFF
TRBJ1-1	TRBD1	TRBV7-2	.	TGTGCCAGCAGTTACACCGGGACAGGGTTAAAACCGAACACTGAAGCTTTCTTT	CASSYTGTGLKPNTEAFF
TRBJ1-1	.	TRBV27	many	TGTGCCAGCAGCATCAACGGAGGGACTGAAGCTTTCTTT	CASSINGGTEAFF
TRBJ1-2	TRBD1	TRBV15	many	TGTGCCACCAGCAGGGAAACAGGGGGCTACTATGGCTACACCTTC	CATSRETGGYYGYTF
TRBJ1-3	TRBD1	TRBV7-2	many	TGTGCCAGCAGCCTACACGGGACAGGGGGACTGTCGGGAAACACCATATATTTT	CASSLHGTGGLSGNTIYF
TRBJ1-2	TRBD1	TRBV5-5	many	TGTGCCAGCAGGCGAACGGGGACAGGGGATGGCTACACCTTC	CASRRTGTGDGYTF
TRBJ1-2	.	TRBV2	.	TGTGCCAGCAGTCTAAGACAGGCCTCCTATGGCTACACCTTC	CASSLRQASYGYTF
TRBJ2-5	TRBD2	TRBV29-1	many	TGCAGCGCACCGGGGTTAGGCGGGAGTGAGACCCAGTACTTC	CSAPGLGGSETQYF
TRBJ2-5	.	TRBV19	.	TGTGCCAGTAGTATGAGCAGGGGAAAGACCCAGTACTTC	CASSMSRGKTQYF
TRBJ2-5	.	TRBV10-2	many	TGCGCCAGCAGTGAACCACTAGCTCACTACCAAGAGACCCAGTACTTC	CASSEPLAHYQETQYF
TRBJ1-1	.	TRBV6-6	many	TGTGCCAGCAGTTATCTCAGGGGTCAGAACACTGAAGCTTTCTTT	CASSYLRGQNTEAFF
TRBJ1-2	.	TRBV2	.	TGTGCCAGCAGTGAGAGAGGGTTTAGCTACACCTTC	CASSERGFSYTF
TRBJ1-1	TRBD1	TRBV2	.	TGTGCCGGGACAGCTGACACTGAAGCTTTCTTT	CAGTADTEAFF
TRBJ2-7	.	TRBV6-5	.	TGTGCCAGCCACCCAGGGATTTCCTACGAGCAGTACTTC	CASHPGISYEQYF
TRBJ1-5	.	TRBV5-1	many	TGCGCCAGCAGCTTGGATACGGGGGCTCAGCCCCAGCATTTT	CASSLDTGAQPQHF
TRBJ2-7	.	TRBV12-3/TRBV12-4	once	TGTGCCAGCAGTCCCGACCTCCGTAATGGCGAGCAGTACTTC	CASSPDLRNGEQYF
TRBJ1-5	TRBD1	TRBV19	many	TGTGCCAGCAGGAGACAGGGGGATCAGCCCCAGCATTTT	CASRRQGDQPQHF
TRBJ2-7	.	TRBV10-3	.	TGTGCCACCGGTTTATTAGCAGGGAAACCATCCTACGAGCAGTACTTC	CATGLLAGKPSYEQYF
TRBJ1-2	.	TRBV5-1	many	TGCGCCAGCACCAGTGGGGGGATAAACGCCTATGGCTACACCTTC	CASTSGGINAYGYTF
TRBJ1-6	.	TRBV4-1	few	TGCGCCAGCAGCCAAGGGGCAGGGGAAACCCATAATTCACCCCTCCACTTT	CASSQGAGETHNSPLHF
TRBJ1-6	TRBD1	TRBV2	many	TGTGCCAGTAAGACAGGGGGCAGCTCCTATAATTCACCCCTCCACTTT	CASKTGGSSYNSPLHF
TRBJ1-6	.	TRBV20-1	many	TGCAGTGCTAGGATGTCCGCTAATAATTCACCCCTCCACTTT	CSARMSANNSPLHF
TRBJ1-1	.	TRBV7-2	many	TGTGCCAGCAGTCCTACTACAGGGTTTCTGACTGAAGCTTTCTTT	CASSPTTGFLTEAFF
TRBJ1-6	TRBD1	TRBV24-1	.	TGTGCCACCAGTGGAGGGACAGGGGCAGATTCACCCCTCCACTTT	CATSGGTGADSPLHF
TRBJ1-6	.	TRBV20-1	.	TGCAGTGCTCCCGAACAGGTGGCGCATTCACCCCTCCACTTT	CSAPEQVAHSPLHF
TRBJ2-5	.	TRBV7-6	.	TGTGCCAGCAGCCCAATTCAGGGGAGTGCCCAGTACTTC	CASSPIQGSAQYF
TRBJ1-1	.	TRBV7-6	many	TGTGCCAGCAGCTTATTGGCGAACACTGAAGCTTTCTTT	CASSLLANTEAFF
TRBJ2-7	.	TRBV18	.	TGTGCCAGCTCACCCGAGGGGGTTCCCTACGAGCAGTACTTC	CASSPEGVPYEQYF